These 3 T cell receptor beta chains were sequenced from one sample in a study of T cells after yellow fever vaccination. TCRdb called the 5' RACE reads again in MiXCR, with one record for every CDR3 protein. The data contain roughly 260,000 distinct CDR3 sequences, roughly 13% of them singletons. The sample consisted of CD4+ T cells sorted from PBMCs, taken 45 days after the yellow fever booster vaccination. Receptors originate from a man younger than 40 who received the YFV17D yellow fever vaccine.

The table lists this clonotype with many counts. This chain connects TRBV20-1 to TRBJ2-3; D is unresolved. The CDR3 is 14 amino acids. The germline gives CDR1 DFQATT, CDR2 SNEGSKA (reference sequence). V lost 1 base and J 1 base, leaving 9 bases between the germline ends. CDR3 protein: CSARVPGGTDTQYF. The CDR3 DNA sequence: TGCAGTGCTAGAGTCCCGGGTGGCACAGATACGCAGTATTTT.

In regard to this clonotype: A read error is possible here, since a much larger clone lies one base away. CDR3 sequence reads: CASSLSTGLVGISYEQYF. The DNA for the CDR3 is TGTGCCAGCTCGCTAAGCACAGGACTAGTGGGGATCTCCTACGAGCAGTACTTC. J is TRBJ2-7 and V is TRBV18; TRBD2 matches at 7 bases. Germline lookup yields CDR1 KGHSH and CDR2 LQKENI. This CDR3 spans 18 amino acids. The V segment lost 6 bases and the J segment 0 bases; nucleotides outside the gene matches: 17.

In this sample, this clonotype turned up a few times. This chain connects TRBV7-6 to TRBJ1-6; 8 bases are a match to TRBD1. Trimming cost V 4 bases and J 7 bases; bases outside gene matches: 6. Germline V gene data show CDR1 as SGHVS and CDR2 as FNYEAQ. The CDR3 extends over 15 amino acids. In DNA, the CDR3 is TGTGCCAGCAGCTACCGGGCAGGGGGCAATTCACCCCTCCACTTT. Translating gives CASSYRAGGNSPLHF.